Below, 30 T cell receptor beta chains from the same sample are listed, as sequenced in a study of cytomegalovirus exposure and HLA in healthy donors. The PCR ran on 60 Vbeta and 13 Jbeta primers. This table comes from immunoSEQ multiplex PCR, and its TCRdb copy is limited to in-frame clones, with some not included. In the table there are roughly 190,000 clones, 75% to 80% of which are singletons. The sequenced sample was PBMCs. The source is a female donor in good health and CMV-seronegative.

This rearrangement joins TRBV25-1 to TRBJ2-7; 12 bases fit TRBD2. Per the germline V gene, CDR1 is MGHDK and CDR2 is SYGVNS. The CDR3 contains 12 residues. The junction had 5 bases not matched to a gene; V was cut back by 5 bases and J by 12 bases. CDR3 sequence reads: CASSQGLAGLYF. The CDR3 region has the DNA TGTGCCAGCAGTCAGGGACTAGCGGGTTTGTACTTC.

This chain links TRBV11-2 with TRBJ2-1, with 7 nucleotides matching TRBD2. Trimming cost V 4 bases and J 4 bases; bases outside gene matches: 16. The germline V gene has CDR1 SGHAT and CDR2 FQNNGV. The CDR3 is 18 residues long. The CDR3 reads CASSSLVAGAVWYNEQFF. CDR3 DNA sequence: TGTGCCAGCAGCTCCCTAGTGGCGGGAGCGGTCTGGTACAATGAGCAGTTCTTC.

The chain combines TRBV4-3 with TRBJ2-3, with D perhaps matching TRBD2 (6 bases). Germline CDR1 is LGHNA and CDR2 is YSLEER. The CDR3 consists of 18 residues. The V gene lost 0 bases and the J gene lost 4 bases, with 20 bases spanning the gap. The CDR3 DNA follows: TGCGCCAGCAGCCAAGAAGTCACCGGCGGGACTGGCTCAGATACGCAGTATTTT. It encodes CASSQEVTGGTGSDTQYF.

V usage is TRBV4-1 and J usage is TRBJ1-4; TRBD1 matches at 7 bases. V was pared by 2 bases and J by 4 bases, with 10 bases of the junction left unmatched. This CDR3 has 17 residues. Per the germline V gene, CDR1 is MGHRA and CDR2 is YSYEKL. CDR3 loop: CASSQSLIRGNNEKLFF. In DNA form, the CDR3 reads TGCGCCAGCAGCCAAAGCCTGATCAGGGGGAATAATGAAAAACTGTTTTTT.

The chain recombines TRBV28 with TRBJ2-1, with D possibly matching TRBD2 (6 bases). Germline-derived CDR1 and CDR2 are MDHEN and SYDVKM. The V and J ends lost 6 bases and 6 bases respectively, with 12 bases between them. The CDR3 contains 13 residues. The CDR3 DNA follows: TGTGCCAGCAGGGCGGGGCTTCTCAATGAGCAGTTCTTC. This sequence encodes CASRAGLLNEQFF.

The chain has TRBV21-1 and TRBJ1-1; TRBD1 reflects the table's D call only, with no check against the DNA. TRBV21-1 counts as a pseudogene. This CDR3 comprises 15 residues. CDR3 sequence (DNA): TGTGCCAGCAGCGCTCCTACAGGGGATCCCGCTGAAGCTTTCTTT. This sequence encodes CASSAPTGDPAEAFF.

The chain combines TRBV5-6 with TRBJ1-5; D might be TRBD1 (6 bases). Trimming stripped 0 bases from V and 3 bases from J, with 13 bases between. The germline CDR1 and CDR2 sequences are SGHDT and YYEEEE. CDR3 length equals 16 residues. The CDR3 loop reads CASSLGQGTLNQPQHF. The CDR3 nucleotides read TGTGCCAGCAGCTTGGGGCAGGGGACCCTCAATCAGCCCCAGCATTTT.

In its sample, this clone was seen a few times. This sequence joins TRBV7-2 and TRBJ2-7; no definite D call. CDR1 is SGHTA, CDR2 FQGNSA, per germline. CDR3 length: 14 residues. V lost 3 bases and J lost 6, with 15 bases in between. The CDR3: CASSFDSTPIEQYF. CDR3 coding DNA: TGTGCCAGCAGCTTCGACTCGACCCCTATCGAGCAGTACTTC. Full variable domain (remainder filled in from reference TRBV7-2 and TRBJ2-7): GAGVSQSPSNKVTEKGKDVELRCDPISGHTALYWYRQSLGQGLEFLIYFQGNSAPDKSGLPSDRFSAERTGGSVSTLTIQRTQQEDSAVYLCASSFDSTPIEQYFGPGTRLTVT.

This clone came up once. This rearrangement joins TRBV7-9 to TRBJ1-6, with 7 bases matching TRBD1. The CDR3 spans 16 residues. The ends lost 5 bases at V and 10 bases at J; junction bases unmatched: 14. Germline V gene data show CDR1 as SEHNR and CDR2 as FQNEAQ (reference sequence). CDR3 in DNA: TGTGCCAGCAGCCAATACCTCGGGACAGATATATCACCCCTCCACTTT. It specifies CASSQYLGTDISPLHF.

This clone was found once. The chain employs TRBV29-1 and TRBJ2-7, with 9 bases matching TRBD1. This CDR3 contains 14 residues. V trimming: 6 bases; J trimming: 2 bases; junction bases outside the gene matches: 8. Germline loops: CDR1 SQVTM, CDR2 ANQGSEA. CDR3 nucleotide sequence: TGCAGCGTCCGAGGGGGACAGGGTCCCTACGAGCAGTACTTC. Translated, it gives CSVRGGQGPYEQYF.

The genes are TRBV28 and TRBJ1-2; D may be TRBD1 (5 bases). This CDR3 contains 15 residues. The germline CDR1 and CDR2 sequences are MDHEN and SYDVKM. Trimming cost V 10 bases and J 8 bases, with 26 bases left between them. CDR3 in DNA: TGTGCCACTACGGAGACGGTGGTAGGGGCGAGGGGCTACACCTTC. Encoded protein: CATTETVVGARGYTF.

CDR3 coding DNA: TGTGCCAGCAGTTTTCCAACCTACGAGCAGTACTTC. It translates to CASSFPTYEQYF. V is TRBV28 and J is TRBJ2-7; unclear D gene. V was cut by 3 bases and J by 2 bases, with 5 bases left in between. Germline CDR1 MDHEN, CDR2 SYDVKM. The CDR3 covers 12 residues.

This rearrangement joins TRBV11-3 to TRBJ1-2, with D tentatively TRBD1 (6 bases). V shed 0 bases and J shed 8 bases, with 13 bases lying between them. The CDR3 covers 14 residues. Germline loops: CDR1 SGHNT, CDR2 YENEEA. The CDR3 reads CASSLERPGTGYTF. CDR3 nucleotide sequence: TGTGCCAGCAGCTTAGAACGACCCGGGACAGGCTACACCTTC.

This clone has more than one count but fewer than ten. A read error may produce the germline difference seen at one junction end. This chain's CDR3 is CASSQAGNGRGSLNF. CDR3 nucleotide sequence: TGCGCCAGCAGCCAAGCAGGAAATGGTCGAGGGTCCCTGAACTTC. V is TRBV4-1 and J is TRBJ2-5; perhaps TRBD2 as D (5 bases). Germline V gene sequence: CDR1 MGHRA, CDR2 YSYEKL. This CDR3 spans 15 amino acids.

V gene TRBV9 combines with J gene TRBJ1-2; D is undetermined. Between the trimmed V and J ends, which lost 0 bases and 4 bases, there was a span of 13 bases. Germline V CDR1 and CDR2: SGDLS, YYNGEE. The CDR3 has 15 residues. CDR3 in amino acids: CASSVGINRGYGYTF. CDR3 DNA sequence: TGTGCCAGCAGCGTAGGGATTAATCGGGGCTATGGCTACACCTTC.

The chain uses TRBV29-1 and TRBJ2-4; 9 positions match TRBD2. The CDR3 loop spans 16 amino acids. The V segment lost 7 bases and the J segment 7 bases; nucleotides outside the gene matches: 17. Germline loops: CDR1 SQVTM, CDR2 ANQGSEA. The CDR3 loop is CSARGSGRTNLNIQYF. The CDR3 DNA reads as TGCAGCGCCCGAGGGAGCGGGAGGACTAATCTTAACATTCAGTACTTC.

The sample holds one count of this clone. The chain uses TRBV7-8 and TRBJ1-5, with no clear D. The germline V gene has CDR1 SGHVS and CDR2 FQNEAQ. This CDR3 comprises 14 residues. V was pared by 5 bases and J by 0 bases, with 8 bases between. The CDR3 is CASSPLSSNQPQHF. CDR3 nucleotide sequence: TGTGCCAGCAGCCCCCTGAGTAGCAATCAGCCCCAGCATTTT.

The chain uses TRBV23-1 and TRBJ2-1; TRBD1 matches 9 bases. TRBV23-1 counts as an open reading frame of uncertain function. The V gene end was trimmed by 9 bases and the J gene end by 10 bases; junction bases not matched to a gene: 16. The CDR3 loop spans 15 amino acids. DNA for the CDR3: TGCGCCAGAGGCACAGGGGGCTTCCTACAATTAGAGCAGTTCTTC. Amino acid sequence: CARGTGGFLQLEQFF.

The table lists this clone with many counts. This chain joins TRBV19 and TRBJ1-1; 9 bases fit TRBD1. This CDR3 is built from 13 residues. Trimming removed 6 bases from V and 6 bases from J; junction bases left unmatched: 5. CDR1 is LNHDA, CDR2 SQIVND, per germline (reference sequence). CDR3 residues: CASRQGASAEAFF. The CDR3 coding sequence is TGTGCCAGTAGACAGGGGGCAAGTGCTGAAGCTTTCTTT.

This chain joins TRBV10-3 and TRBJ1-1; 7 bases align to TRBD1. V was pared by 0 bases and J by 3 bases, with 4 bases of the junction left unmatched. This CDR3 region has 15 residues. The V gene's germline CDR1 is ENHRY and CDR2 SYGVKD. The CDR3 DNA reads TGTGCCATCAGTGAGTCGGGGCAGGGGGACACTGAAGCTTTCTTT. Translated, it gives CAISESGQGDTEAFF.

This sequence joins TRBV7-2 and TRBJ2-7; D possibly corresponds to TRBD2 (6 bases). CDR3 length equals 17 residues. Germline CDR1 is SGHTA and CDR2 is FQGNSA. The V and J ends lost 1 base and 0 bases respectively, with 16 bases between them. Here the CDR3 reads CASSLVLEGHGSYEQYF. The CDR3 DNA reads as TGTGCCAGCAGCTTAGTTTTGGAGGGCCATGGCTCCTACGAGCAGTACTTC.

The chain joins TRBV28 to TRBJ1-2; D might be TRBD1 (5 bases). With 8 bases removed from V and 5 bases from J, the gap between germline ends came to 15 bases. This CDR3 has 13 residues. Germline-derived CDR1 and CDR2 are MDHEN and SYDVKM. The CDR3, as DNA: TGTGCCAGCTGGGGGACTGGATATTATGGCTACACCTTC. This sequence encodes CASWGTGYYGYTF.

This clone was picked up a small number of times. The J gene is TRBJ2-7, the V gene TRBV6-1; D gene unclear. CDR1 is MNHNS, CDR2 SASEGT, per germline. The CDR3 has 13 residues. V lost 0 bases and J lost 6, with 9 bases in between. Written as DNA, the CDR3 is TGTGCCAGCAGTGAAGCAACTCCTTTCGAGCAGTACTTC. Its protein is CASSEATPFEQYF.

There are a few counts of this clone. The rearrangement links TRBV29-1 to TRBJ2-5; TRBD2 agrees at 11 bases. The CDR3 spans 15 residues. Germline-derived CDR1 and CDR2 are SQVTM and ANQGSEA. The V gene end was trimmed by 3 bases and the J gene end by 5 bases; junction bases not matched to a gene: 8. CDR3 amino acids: CSVDLTSGAGETQYF. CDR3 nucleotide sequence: TGCAGCGTTGACCTGACTAGCGGGGCGGGGGAGACCCAGTACTTC.

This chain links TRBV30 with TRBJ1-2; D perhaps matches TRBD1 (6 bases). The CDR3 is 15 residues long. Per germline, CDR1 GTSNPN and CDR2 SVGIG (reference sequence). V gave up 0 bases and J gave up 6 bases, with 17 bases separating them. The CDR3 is CAWSVWEGGADGYTF. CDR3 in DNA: TGTGCCTGGAGTGTATGGGAGGGGGGGGCTGATGGCTACACCTTC. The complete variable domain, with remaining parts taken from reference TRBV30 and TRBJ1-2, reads SQTIHQWPATLVQPVGSPLSLECTVEGTSNPNLYWYRQAAGRGLQLLFYSVGIGQISSEVPQNLSASRPQDRQFILSSKKLLLSDSGFYLCAWSVWEGGADGYTFGSGTRLTVV.

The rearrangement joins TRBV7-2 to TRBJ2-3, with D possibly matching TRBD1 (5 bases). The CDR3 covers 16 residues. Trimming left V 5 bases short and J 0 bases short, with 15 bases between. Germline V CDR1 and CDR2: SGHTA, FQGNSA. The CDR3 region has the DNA TGTGCCAGCAGCCTCGACAGCCATACTAGCACAGATACGCAGTATTTT. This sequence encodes CASSLDSHTSTDTQYF.

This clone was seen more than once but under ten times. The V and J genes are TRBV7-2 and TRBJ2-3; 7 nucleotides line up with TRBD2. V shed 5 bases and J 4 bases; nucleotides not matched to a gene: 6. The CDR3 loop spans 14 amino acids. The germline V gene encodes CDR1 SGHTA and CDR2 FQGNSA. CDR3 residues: CASSLSGYSDTQYF. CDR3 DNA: TGTGCCAGCAGCCTTAGCGGGTACTCAGATACGCAGTATTTT.

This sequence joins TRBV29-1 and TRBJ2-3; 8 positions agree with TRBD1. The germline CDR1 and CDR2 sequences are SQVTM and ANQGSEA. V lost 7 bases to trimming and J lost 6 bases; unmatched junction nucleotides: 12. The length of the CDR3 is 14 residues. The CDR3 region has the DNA TGCAGCGCGCAAGGACAGGGCCTAACGGATACGCAGTATTTT. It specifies CSAQGQGLTDTQYF.

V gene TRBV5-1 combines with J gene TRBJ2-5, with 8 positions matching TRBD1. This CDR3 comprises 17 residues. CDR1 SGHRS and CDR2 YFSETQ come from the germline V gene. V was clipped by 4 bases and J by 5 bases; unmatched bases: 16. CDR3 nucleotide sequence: TGCGCCAGCAGCCCCTGGACAGGGCGTGGATTTGGGGAGACCCAGTACTTC. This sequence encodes CASSPWTGRGFGETQYF.

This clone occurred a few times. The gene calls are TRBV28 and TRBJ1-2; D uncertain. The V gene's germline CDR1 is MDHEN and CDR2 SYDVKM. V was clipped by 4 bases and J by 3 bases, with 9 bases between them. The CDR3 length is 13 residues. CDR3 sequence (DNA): TGTGCCAGCAGTTGGTCGGTGGACTATGGCTACACCTTC. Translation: CASSWSVDYGYTF.